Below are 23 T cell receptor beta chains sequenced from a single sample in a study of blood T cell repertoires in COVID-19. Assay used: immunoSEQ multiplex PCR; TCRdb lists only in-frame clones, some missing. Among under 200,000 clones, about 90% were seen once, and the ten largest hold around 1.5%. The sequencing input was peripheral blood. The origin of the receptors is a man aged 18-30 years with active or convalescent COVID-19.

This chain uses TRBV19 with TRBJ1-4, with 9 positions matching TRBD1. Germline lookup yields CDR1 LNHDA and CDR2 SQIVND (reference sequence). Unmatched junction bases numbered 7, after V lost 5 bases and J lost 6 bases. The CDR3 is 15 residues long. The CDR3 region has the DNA TGTGCCAGTAGTTTAACCGGGACAGGGTATGAAAAACTGTTTTTT. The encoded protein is CASSLTGTGYEKLFF.

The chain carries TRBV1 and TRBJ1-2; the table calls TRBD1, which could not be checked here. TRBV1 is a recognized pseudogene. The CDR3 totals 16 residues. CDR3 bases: TGCACCAGCAGCCAAGAATGGGGTACAGGGCTGGCGGGCTACACCTTC. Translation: CTSSQEWGTGLAGYTF.

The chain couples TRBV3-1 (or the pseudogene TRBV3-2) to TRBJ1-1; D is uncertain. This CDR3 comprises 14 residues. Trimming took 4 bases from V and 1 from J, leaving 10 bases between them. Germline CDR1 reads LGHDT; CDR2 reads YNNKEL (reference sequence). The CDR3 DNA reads TGTGCCAGCAGCCCGACTCACCAGAACACTGAAGCTTTCTTT. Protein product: CASSPTHQNTEAFF.

CDR3 sequence reads: CASSRETGGITEAFF. The CDR3, as DNA: TGCGCCAGCAGCCGCGAGACAGGGGGCATTACTGAAGCTTTCTTT. The chain has TRBV5-1 and TRBJ1-1, with 10 positions matching TRBD1. Germline CDR1 is SGHRS and CDR2 is YFSETQ. CDR3 length equals 15 residues. With V trimmed by 4 bases and J by 5 bases, 8 bases remained unmatched.

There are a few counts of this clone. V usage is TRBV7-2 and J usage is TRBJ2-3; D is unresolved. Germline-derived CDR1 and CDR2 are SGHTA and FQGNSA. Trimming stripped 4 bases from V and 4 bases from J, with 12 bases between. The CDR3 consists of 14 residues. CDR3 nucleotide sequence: TGTGCCAGCAGCTCGGCTCCTCTAGCAGATACGCAGTATTTT. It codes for CASSSAPLADTQYF.

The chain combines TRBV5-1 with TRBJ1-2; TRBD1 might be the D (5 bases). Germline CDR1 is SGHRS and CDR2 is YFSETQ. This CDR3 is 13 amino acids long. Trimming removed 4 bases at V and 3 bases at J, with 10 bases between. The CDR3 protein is CASSIDSDYGYTF. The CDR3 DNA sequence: TGCGCCAGCAGCATTGACAGCGACTATGGCTACACCTTC.

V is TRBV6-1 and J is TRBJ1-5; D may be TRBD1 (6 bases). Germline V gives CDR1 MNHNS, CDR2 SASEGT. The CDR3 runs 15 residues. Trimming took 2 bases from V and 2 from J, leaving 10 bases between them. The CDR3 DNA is TGTGCCAGCAGTGAACAGGGGCTTGGCAATCAGCCCCAGCATTTT. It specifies CASSEQGLGNQPQHF.

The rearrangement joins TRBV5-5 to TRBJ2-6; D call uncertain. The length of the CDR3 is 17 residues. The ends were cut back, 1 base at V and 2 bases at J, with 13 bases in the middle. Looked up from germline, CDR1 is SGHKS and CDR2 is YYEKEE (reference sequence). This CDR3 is CASSLLTVRTGANVLTF. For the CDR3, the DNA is TGTGCCAGCAGCTTGCTGACGGTGAGGACTGGGGCCAACGTCCTGACTTTC.

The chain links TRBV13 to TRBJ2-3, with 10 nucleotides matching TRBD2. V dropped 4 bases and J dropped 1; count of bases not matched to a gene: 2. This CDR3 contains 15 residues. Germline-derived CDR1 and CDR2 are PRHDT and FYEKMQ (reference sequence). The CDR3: CASSWGTSGTDTQYF. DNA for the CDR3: TGTGCCAGCAGCTGGGGGACTAGCGGCACAGATACGCAGTATTTT.

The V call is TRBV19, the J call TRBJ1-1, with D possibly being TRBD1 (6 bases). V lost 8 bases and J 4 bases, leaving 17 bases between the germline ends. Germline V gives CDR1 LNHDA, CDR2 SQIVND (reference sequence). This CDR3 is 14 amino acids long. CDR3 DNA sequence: TGTGCCAGTTTCCGGGAAAGGGGGTTCACTGAAGCTTTCTTT. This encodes CASFRERGFTEAFF.

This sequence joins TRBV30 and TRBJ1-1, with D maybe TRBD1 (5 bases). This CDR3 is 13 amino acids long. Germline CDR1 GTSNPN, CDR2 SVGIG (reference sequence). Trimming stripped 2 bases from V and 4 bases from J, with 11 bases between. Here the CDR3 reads CAWSRGVGTEAFF. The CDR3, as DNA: TGTGCCTGGAGTCGGGGGGTGGGCACTGAAGCTTTCTTT.

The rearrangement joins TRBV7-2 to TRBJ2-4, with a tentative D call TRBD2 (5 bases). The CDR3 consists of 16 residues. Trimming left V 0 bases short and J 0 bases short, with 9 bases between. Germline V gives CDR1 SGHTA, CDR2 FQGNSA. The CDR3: CASSLAVSVAKNIQYF. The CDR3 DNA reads TGTGCCAGCAGCTTAGCGGTTAGCGTAGCCAAAAACATTCAGTACTTC.

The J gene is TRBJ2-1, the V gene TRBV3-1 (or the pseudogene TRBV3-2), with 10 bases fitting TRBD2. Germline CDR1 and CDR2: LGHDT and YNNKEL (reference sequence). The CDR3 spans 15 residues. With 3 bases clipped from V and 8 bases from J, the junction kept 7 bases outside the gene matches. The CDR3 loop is CASSQLAGVGDEQFF. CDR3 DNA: TGTGCCAGCAGCCAGCTAGCGGGAGTTGGGGATGAGCAGTTCTTC.

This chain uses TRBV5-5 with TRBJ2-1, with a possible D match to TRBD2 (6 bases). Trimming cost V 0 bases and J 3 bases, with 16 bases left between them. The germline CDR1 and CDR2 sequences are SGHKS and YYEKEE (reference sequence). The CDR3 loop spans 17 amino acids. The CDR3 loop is CASSLDGAGQVYNEQFF. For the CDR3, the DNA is TGTGCCAGCAGCTTGGATGGTGCGGGGCAAGTCTACAATGAGCAGTTCTTC. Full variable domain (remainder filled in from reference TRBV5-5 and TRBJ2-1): DAGVTQSPTHLIKTRGQQVTLRCSPISGHKSVSWYQQVLGQGPQFIFQYYEKEERGRGNFPDRFSARQFPNYSSELNVNALLLGDSALYLCASSLDGAGQVYNEQFFGPGTRLTVL.

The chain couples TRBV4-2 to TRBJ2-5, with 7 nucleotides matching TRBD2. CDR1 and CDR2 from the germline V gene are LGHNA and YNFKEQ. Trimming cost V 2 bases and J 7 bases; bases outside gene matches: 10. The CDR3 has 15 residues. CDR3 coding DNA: TGTGCCAGCAGCCAATTTATAACTAGCGCGGGGACCCAGTACTTC. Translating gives CASSQFITSAGTQYF.

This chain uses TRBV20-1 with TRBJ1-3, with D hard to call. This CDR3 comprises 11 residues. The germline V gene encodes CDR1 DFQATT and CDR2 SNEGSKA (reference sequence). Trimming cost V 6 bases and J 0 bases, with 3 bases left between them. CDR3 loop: CSANSGNTIYF. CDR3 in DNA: TGCAGTGCCAACTCTGGAAACACCATATATTTT.

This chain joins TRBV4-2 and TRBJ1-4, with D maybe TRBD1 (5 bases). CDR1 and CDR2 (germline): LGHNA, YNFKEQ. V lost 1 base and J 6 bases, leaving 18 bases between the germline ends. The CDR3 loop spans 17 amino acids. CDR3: CASSQVLSGSVHEKLFF. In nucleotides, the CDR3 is TGTGCCAGCAGCCAAGTCCTTTCAGGGTCGGTTCATGAAAAACTGTTTTTT.

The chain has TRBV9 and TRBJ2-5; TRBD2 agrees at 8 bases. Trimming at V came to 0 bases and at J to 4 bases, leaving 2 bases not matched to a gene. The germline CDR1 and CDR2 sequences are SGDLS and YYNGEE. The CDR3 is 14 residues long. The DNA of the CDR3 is TGTGCCAGCAGCGTAGGCCTAGCGGGAGAGACCCAGTACTTC. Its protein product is CASSVGLAGETQYF.

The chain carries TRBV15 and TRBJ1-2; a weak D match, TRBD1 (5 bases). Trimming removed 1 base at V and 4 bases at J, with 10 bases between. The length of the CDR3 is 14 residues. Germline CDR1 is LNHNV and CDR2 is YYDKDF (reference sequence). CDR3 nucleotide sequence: TGTGCCACCAGCAGAGGGGGGACTTCCTATGGCTACACCTTC. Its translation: CATSRGGTSYGYTF.

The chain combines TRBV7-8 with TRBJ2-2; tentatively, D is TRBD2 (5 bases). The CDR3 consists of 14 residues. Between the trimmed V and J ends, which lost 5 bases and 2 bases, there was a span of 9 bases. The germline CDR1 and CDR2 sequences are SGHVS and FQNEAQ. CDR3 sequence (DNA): TGTGCCAGCAGCGTGGGAGTTAACACCGGGGAGCTGTTTTTT. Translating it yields CASSVGVNTGELFF.

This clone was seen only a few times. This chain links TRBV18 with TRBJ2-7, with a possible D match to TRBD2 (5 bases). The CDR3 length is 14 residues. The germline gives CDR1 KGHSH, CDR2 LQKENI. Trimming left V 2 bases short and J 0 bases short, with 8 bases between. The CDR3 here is CASSPGLSSYEQYF. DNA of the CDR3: TGTGCCAGCTCACCAGGACTCAGCTCCTACGAGCAGTACTTC.

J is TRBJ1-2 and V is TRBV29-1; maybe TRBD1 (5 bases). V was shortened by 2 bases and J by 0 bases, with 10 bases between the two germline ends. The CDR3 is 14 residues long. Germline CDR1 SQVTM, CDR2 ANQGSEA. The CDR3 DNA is TGCAGCGTTGAACGTGAGACAGCTAACTATGGCTACACCTTC. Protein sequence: CSVERETANYGYTF.

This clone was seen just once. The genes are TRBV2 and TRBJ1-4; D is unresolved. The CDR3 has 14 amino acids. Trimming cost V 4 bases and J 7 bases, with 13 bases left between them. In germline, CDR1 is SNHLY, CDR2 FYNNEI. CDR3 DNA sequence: TGTGCCAGCAGTGGCCGGTCGAGAATTGAAAAACTGTTTTTT. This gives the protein CASSGRSRIEKLFF.